A few counts support the clone carrying this TCR beta chain. Antigen: not known. Germline loops: CDR1 MNHNS, CDR2 SASEGT. The CDR3 is 11 amino acids. Trimming took 5 bases from V and 4 from J, leaving 2 bases between them. The data are from a study of cytomegalovirus exposure and HLA in healthy donors. Vbeta (60) and Jbeta (13) primers were used in the PCR. TCRdb keeps only in-frame clones here, not all; method: immunoSEQ multiplex PCR. In the table there are 110,000 to 150,000 clones, 65% to 85% of which are singletons. Study-wide results and limits: DRB1 showed the most TCR associations and HLA-C the fewest in a later analysis, as rates varied by HLA locus. Earlier analysis yielded a pattern in which most TCR beta V segments were productive about 90% or about 30% of the time. In terms of immune exposure information, only CMV serostatus was available.

The sequenced material came from PBMCs. V and J are TRBV6-1 and TRBJ1-4; D is unresolved. The TCR originated in a male donor in good health and CMV-seronegative. The CDR3 sequence is CASSLNEKLFF. The CDR3 DNA is TGTGCCAGCAGTCTTAATGAAAAACTGTTTTTT.